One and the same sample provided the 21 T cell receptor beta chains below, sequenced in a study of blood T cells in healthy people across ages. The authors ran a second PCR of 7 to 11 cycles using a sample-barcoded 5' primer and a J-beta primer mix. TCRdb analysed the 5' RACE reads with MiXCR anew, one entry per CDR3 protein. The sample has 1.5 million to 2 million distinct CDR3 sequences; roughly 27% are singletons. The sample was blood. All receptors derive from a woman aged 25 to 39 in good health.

The CDR3 DNA reads as TGTGCCAGCAGCTCGAATCCGGGACAGGGTAGCGGCTACACCTTC. This gives the protein CASSSNPGQGSGYTF. The rearrangement links TRBV7-2 to TRBJ1-2; 9 nucleotides match TRBD1. The CDR3 has 15 residues. Germline loops: CDR1 SGHTA, CDR2 FQGNSA. The J segment lost 8 bases and the V segment lost 4 bases, leaving 11 bases of the junction unmatched. The full variable domain, completed using reference TRBV7-2 and TRBJ1-2, is GAGVSQSPSNKVTEKGKDVELRCDPISGHTALYWYRQSLGQGLEFLIYFQGNSAPDKSGLPSDRFSAERTGGSVSTLTIQRTQQEDSAVYLCASSSNPGQGSGYTFGSGTRLTVV.

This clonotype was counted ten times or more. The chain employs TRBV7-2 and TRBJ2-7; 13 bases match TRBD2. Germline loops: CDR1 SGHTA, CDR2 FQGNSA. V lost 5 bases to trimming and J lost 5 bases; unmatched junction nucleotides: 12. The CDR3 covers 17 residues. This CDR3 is CASSPTRLAGGRNEQYF. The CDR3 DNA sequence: TGTGCCAGCAGCCCCACCCGACTAGCGGGGGGTCGTAACGAGCAGTACTTC.

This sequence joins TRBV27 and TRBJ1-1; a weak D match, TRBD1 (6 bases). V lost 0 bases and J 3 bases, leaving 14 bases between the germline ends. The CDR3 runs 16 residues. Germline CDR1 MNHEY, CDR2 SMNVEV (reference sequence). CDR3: CASSLSGARRYTEAFF. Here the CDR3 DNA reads TGTGCCAGCAGTTTATCGGGGGCGAGGCGATACACTGAAGCTTTCTTT.

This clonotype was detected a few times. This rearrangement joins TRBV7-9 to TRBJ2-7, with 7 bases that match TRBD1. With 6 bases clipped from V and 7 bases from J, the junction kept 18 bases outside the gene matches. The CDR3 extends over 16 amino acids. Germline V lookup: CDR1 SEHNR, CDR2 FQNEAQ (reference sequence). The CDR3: CASSPNPGQNYNEQYF. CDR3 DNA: TGTGCCAGCAGTCCTAATCCGGGACAGAACTACAATGAGCAGTACTTC.

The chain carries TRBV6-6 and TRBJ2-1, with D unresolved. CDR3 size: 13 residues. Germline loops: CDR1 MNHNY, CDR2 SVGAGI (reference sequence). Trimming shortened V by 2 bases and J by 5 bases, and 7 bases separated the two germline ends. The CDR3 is CASSYVEDNEQFF. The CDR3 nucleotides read TGTGCCAGCAGTTACGTCGAGGACAATGAGCAGTTCTTC.

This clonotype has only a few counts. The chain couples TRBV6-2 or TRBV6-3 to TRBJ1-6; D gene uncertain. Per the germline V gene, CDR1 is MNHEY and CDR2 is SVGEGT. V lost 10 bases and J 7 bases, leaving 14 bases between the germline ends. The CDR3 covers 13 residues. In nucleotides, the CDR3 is TGTGCCATCACGCGAGACGGCAATTCACCCCTCCACTTT. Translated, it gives CAITRDGNSPLHF.

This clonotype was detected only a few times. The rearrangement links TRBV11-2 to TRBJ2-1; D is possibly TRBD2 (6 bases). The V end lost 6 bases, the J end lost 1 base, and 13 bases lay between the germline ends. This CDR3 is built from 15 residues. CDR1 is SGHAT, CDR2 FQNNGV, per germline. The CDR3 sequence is CASRPPGTSYNEQFF. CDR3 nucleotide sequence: TGTGCCAGCAGACCACCCGGGACTTCCTACAATGAGCAGTTCTTC.

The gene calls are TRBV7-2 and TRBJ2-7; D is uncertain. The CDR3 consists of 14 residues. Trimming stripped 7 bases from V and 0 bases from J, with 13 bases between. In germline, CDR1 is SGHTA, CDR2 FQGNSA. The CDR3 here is CASNPGGSSYEQYF. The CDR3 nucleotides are TGTGCCAGCAACCCGGGCGGAAGCTCCTACGAGCAGTACTTC. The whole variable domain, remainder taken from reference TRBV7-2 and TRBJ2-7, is GAGVSQSPSNKVTEKGKDVELRCDPISGHTALYWYRQSLGQGLEFLIYFQGNSAPDKSGLPSDRFSAERTGGSVSTLTIQRTQQEDSAVYLCASNPGGSSYEQYFGPGTRLTVT.

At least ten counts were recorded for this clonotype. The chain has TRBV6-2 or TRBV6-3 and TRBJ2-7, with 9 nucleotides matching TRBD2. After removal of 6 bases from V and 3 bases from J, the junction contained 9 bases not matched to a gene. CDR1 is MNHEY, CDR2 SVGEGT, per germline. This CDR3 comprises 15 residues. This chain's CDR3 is CASSLGTSSRYEQYF. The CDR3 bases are TGTGCCAGCAGCCTTGGGACTAGCAGCCGCTACGAGCAGTACTTC.

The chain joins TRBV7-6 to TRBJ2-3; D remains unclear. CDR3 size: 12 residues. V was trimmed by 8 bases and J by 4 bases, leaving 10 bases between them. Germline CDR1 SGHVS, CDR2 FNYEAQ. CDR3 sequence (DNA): TGTGCCAGCGCCCTGGCCGCAGATACGCAGTATTTT. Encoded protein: CASALAADTQYF.

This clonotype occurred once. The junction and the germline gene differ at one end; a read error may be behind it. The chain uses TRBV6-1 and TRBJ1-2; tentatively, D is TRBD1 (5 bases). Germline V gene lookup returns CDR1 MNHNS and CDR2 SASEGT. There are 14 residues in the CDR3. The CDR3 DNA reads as TGTGCCAGCAGGGAAGCGCCAGGGAGCTATGGCTACACCTTC. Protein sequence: CASREAPGSYGYTF.

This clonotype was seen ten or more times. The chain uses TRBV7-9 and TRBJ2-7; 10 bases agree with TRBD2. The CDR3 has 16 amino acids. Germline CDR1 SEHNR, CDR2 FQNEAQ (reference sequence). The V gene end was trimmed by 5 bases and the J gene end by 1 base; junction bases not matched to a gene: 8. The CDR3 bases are TGTGCCAGCAGCGACTTACTAGCGGGGACTTCCTACGAGCAGTACTTC. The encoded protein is CASSDLLAGTSYEQYF.

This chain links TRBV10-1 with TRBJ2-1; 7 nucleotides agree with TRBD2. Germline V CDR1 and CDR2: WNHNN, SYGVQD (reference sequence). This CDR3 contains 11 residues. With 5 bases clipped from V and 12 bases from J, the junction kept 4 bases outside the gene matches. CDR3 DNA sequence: TGCGCCAGCAGTAGCGGGAAGCGGCAGTTCTTC. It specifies CASSSGKRQFF.

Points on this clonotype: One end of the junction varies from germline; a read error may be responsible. For the CDR3, the DNA is TGTGCCAGTAGCTCGCAAGGAGCGGGAAACACCATATATTTT. This codes for CASSSQGAGNTIYF. The chain employs TRBV5-6 and TRBJ1-3, with D uncertain. From germline, CDR1 is SGHDT and CDR2 YYEEEE. This CDR3 is 14 amino acids long.

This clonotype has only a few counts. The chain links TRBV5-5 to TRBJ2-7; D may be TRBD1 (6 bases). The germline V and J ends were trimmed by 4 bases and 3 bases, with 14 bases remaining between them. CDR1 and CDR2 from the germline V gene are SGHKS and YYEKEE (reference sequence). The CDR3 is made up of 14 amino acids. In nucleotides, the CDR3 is TGTGCCAGCAGCCGGACAGAGAGAGGCTACGAGCAGTACTTC. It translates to CASSRTERGYEQYF.

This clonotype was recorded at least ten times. The CDR3 loop reads CASSQESDRSQTNYGYTF. CDR3 DNA sequence: TGCGCCAGCAGCCAAGAGAGTGACAGGTCGCAAACTAACTATGGCTACACCTTC. V usage is TRBV4-1 and J usage is TRBJ1-2, with D possibly TRBD1 on 6 matching bases. From germline, CDR1 is MGHRA and CDR2 YSYEKL. The V end was cut by 0 bases, the J end by 0 bases, with 17 bases between. The CDR3 length is 18 residues.

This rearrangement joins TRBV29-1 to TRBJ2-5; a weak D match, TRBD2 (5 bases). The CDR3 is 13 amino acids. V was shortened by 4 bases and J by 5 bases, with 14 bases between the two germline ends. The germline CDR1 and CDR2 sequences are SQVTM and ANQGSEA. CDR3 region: CSVGRGRSETQYF. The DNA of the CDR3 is TGCAGCGTTGGGCGCGGGCGGTCTGAGACCCAGTACTTC. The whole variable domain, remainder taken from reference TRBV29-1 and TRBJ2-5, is SAVISQKPSRDICQRGTSLTIQCQVDSQVTMMFWYRQQPGQSLTLIATANQGSEATYESGFVIDKFPISRPNLTFSTLTVSNMSPEDSSIYLCSVGRGRSETQYFGPGTRLLVL.

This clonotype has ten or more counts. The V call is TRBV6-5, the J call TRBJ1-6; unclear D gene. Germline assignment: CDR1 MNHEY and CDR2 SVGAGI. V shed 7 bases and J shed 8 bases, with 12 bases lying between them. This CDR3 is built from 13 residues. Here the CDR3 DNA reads TGTGCCAGCAAATGGCAGGTGGATTCACCCCTCCACTTT. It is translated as CASKWQVDSPLHF.

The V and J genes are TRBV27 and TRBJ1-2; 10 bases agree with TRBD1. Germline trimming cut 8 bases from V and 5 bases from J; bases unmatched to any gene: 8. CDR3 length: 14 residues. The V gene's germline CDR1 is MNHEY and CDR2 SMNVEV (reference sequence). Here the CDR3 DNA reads TGTGCCAGCGGTAGACAGGGGGCGCGATATGGCTACACCTTC. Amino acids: CASGRQGARYGYTF.

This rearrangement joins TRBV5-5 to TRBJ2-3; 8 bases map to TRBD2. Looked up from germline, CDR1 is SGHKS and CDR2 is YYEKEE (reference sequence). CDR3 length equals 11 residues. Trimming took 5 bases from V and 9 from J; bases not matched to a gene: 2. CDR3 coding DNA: TGTGCCAGCAGGGGACTAGGGACGCAGTATTTT. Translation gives CASRGLGTQYF.

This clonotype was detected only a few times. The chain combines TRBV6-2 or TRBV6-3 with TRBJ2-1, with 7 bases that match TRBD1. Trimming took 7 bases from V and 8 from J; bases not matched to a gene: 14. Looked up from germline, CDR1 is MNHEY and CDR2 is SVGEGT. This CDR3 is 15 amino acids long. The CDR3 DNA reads TGTGCCAGCAAAGGCCCAGGGGGTGCGGTTGATGAGCAGTTCTTC. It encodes CASKGPGGAVDEQFF.